This T cell receptor beta chain emerged from a study of early T cells in non-severe SARS-CoV-2 infection. Looking at the study overall: Chains from this unsorted whole-blood bulk RNA could not be paired. Study-level findings and limits: VDJdb matching, biased toward anti-spike CD8 responses, missed private and CD4 specificities.

Germline CDR1 reads DFQATT; CDR2 reads SNEGSKA (reference sequence). V was clipped by 3 bases and J by 3 bases, with 13 bases between them. The CDR3 has 14 residues. This clonotype was counted between two and nine times. Its antigen remains unidentified. Researchers tagged individual cDNA molecules with unique molecular identifiers. TCRdb used MiXCR to reprocess the 5' RACE reads, holding one entry per CDR3 protein. The sample lists 70,000 to 80,000 distinct CDR3 sequences; around an eighth were seen once. The starting material was whole blood, obtained at baseline. This chain links TRBV20-1 with TRBJ2-3; D is undetermined. The TCR comes from an adult who was a healthcare worker with PCR-confirmed SARS-CoV-2 infection or an uninfected control (not recorded which). The CDR3, as DNA: TGCAGTGCTAGCCGAGTAGCTCCTACAGATACGCAGTATTTT. Translation: CSASRVAPTDTQYF.